The 18 T cell receptor beta chains listed next were all sequenced from one sample in a study of human T cells and chemical hapten exposure. As for time point: patch test 2, 6 weeks after DPC sensitization. Described treatment: therapeutic diphenylcyclopropenone sensitization with weekly scalp DPC. Each CDR3 protein is one row after TCRdb ran MiXCR on the RACE reads. The sample carries hundreds of thousands of distinct CDR3 sequences, nearly 6.5% recorded once. The sample was whole blood, taken in connection with sensitization to the hapten diphenylcyclopropenone (DPC). These receptors were taken from a young woman with alopecia areata. Some clones in this sample may be carry-over from other donors' samples.

This clonotype was detected ten times or more. V gene TRBV7-9 combines with J gene TRBJ1-3, with D hard to call. With 7 bases removed from V and 5 bases from J, the gap between germline ends came to 12 bases. The CDR3 runs 13 residues. From germline, CDR1 is SEHNR and CDR2 FQNEAQ (reference sequence). The CDR3: CASIGVARNTIYF. The CDR3 DNA reads as TGTGCCAGCATCGGGGTAGCAAGAAACACCATATATTTT.

This clonotype was detected a few times. V usage is TRBV4-3 and J usage is TRBJ2-7, with D possibly TRBD2 on 6 matching bases. This CDR3 comprises 15 residues. CDR1 and CDR2 (germline): LGHNA, YSLEER. Trimming took off 4 bases at V and 7 bases at J, with 20 bases between the two ends. CDR3 sequence (DNA): TGCGCCAGCAGCCCCACGAGGGGCGGGGAGGAGGAGCAGTACTTC. This gives the protein CASSPTRGGEEEQYF.

The sample holds a few counts of this clonotype. The chain is built from TRBV6-1 and TRBJ2-3, with 8 bases lining up with TRBD2. Per germline, CDR1 MNHNS and CDR2 SASEGT. The CDR3 extends over 20 amino acids. With 6 bases clipped from V and 1 base from J, the junction kept 21 bases outside the gene matches. In DNA form, the CDR3 reads TGTGCCAGCAGCCTACAGGAAGGGATACGCGGGGGGAGAGGCACAGATACGCAGTATTTT. Protein product: CASSLQEGIRGGRGTDTQYF.

The sample holds many counts of this clonotype. Here the CDR3 reads CASSYQGNQPQHF. In nucleotides, the CDR3 is TGTGCCAGCAGTTACCAGGGGAATCAGCCCCAGCATTTT. The V call is TRBV6-2 or TRBV6-3, the J call TRBJ1-5; perhaps TRBD1 as D (6 bases). V dropped 2 bases and J dropped 4 bases, with 6 bases sitting between them. Germline V gene data show CDR1 as MNHEY and CDR2 as SVGEGT. This CDR3 comprises 13 residues.

There are a few counts of this clonotype. The chain links TRBV12-3 or TRBV12-4 to TRBJ2-3; TRBD1 might be the D (6 bases). This CDR3 has 16 residues. The V gene lost 2 bases and the J gene lost 6 bases, with 18 bases spanning the gap. CDR3 in DNA: TGTGCCAGCAGTTTATATGGGACACGTGTAAGGGATACGCAGTATTTT. Translating gives CASSLYGTRVRDTQYF.

CDR3 amino acids: CASSSSSGGPPRNEQFF. CDR3 nucleotides: TGTGCCAGCAGTTCGTCTAGCGGGGGGCCCCCCCGCAATGAGCAGTTCTTC. V is TRBV28 and J is TRBJ2-1, with TRBD2 matching 11 bases. After removal of 4 bases from V and 6 bases from J, the junction contained 11 bases not matched to a gene. The CDR3 loop spans 17 amino acids. The V gene's germline CDR1 is MDHEN and CDR2 SYDVKM. The full variable domain, in which reference TRBV28 and TRBJ2-1 provide the parts outside the CDR3, is DVKVTQSSRYLVKRTGEKVFLECVQDMDHENMFWYRQDPGLGLRLIYFSYDVKMKEKGDIPEGYSVSREKKERFSLILESASTNQTSMYLCASSSSSGGPPRNEQFFGPGTRLTVL.

V gene TRBV20-1 combines with J gene TRBJ1-5; possibly TRBD1 for D (6 bases). CDR1 is DFQATT, CDR2 SNEGSKA, per germline (reference sequence). The V and J ends lost 6 bases and 3 bases respectively, with 15 bases between them. The CDR3 loop spans 14 amino acids. As DNA, the CDR3 is TGCAGTGCAATTAGGGGGGACTCCAATCAGCCCCAGCATTTT. Protein sequence: CSAIRGDSNQPQHF.

At least ten counts were recorded for this clonotype. In DNA, the CDR3 is TGTGCCAGCAGTTACCGGGCGACCACCTACGAGCAGTACTTC. Protein: CASSYRATTYEQYF. The rearrangement links TRBV6-2 or TRBV6-3 to TRBJ2-7, with D unresolved. The CDR3 is 14 amino acids. Per germline, CDR1 MNHEY and CDR2 SVGEGT. Trimming left V 2 bases short and J 2 bases short, with 10 bases between.

The chain couples TRBV18 to TRBJ1-4, with D maybe TRBD1 (6 bases). There are 15 residues in the CDR3. Looked up from germline, CDR1 is KGHSH and CDR2 is LQKENI. V dropped 3 bases and J dropped 7 bases, with 15 bases sitting between them. The CDR3 bases are TGTGCCAGCTCACCCTCCATACAGGGATTTGAAAAACTGTTTTTT. It yields the protein CASSPSIQGFEKLFF.

The J gene is TRBJ2-1, the V gene TRBV19; D tentatively fits TRBD1 or TRBD2 (6 bases each). Germline V gene lookup returns CDR1 LNHDA and CDR2 SQIVND (reference sequence). V was pared by 4 bases and J by 3 bases, with 13 bases between. This CDR3 has 15 amino acids. DNA for the CDR3: TGTGCCAGTAGTAGGGGGGCCCCCCTCTACAATGAGCAGTTCTTC. Its translation is CASSRGAPLYNEQFF.

This clonotype was picked up many times. CDR3 protein: CASNSDWEDTQYF. The CDR3 bases are TGTGCCAGCAACTCCGACTGGGAAGATACGCAGTATTTT. V is TRBV28 and J is TRBJ2-3; unclear D gene. The CDR3 loop spans 13 amino acids. The V gene lost 7 bases and the J gene lost 5 bases, with 13 bases spanning the gap. Germline V gives CDR1 MDHEN, CDR2 SYDVKM. The complete variable domain, with remaining parts taken from reference TRBV28 and TRBJ2-3, reads DVKVTQSSRYLVKRTGEKVFLECVQDMDHENMFWYRQDPGLGLRLIYFSYDVKMKEKGDIPEGYSVSREKKERFSLILESASTNQTSMYLCASNSDWEDTQYFGPGTRLTVL.

This chain connects TRBV7-2 to TRBJ2-1, with D hard to call. CDR3 size: 14 residues. CDR1 and CDR2 from the germline V gene are SGHTA and FQGNSA. The V and J ends lost 6 bases and 8 bases respectively, with 17 bases between them. The CDR3 nucleotides are TGTGCCAGCAGGCCGGTTAGAGATATCGATGAGCAGTTCTTC. Amino acid sequence: CASRPVRDIDEQFF.

This clonotype appeared many times. The chain uses TRBV4-3 and TRBJ1-2; 8 bases are a match to TRBD1. The V gene's germline CDR1 is LGHNA and CDR2 YSLEER. CDR3 length: 15 residues. With 0 bases clipped from V and 2 bases from J, the junction kept 2 bases outside the gene matches. The CDR3 loop reads CASSQDDRGNYGYTF. The CDR3 DNA reads as TGCGCCAGCAGCCAAGATGACAGGGGCAACTATGGCTACACCTTC.

CDR3 bases: TGTGCCAGCAGCTTAGGGGACAGCAATGAGCAGTTCTTC. Protein sequence: CASSLGDSNEQFF. This rearrangement joins TRBV7-2 to TRBJ2-1; 7 nucleotides agree with TRBD1. CDR3 size: 13 residues. The germline V gene has CDR1 SGHTA and CDR2 FQGNSA. Unmatched junction bases numbered 0, after V lost 1 base and J lost 6 bases.

This clonotype was detected ten times or more. The chain employs TRBV29-1 and TRBJ2-2; no reliable D call. The CDR3 has 14 residues. Trimming took 4 bases from V and 1 from J, leaving 10 bases between them. CDR1 is SQVTM, CDR2 ANQGSEA, per germline. CDR3 loop: CSVALTLNTGELFF. Written as DNA, the CDR3 is TGCAGCGTTGCCCTGACGCTGAACACCGGGGAGCTGTTTTTT.

The V gene is TRBV5-1, the J gene TRBJ2-7, with D perhaps matching TRBD2 (6 bases). This CDR3 comprises 15 residues. The germline V gene encodes CDR1 SGHRS and CDR2 YFSETQ. The ends were cut back, 4 bases at V and 2 bases at J, with 16 bases in the middle. The CDR3 region is CASSPGLPSTYEQYF. For the CDR3, the DNA is TGCGCCAGCAGCCCGGGACTTCCGAGTACCTACGAGCAGTACTTC. The variable domain in full, with the rest retrieved from reference TRBV5-1 and TRBJ2-7, is KAGVTQTPRYLIKTRGQQVTLSCSPISGHRSVSWYQQTPGQGLQFLFEYFSETQRNKGNFPGRFSGRQFSNSRSEMNVSTLELGDSALYLCASSPGLPSTYEQYFGPGTRLTVT.

The chain links TRBV3-1 to TRBJ2-7; the D is unclear. The CDR3 runs to 15 residues. Germline CDR1 and CDR2: LGHDT and YNNKEL (reference sequence). V lost 2 bases and J lost 3, with 14 bases in between. The CDR3 loop reads CASSQMTSRNYEQYF. The CDR3 nucleotides read TGTGCCAGCAGCCAAATGACCAGTCGAAACTACGAGCAGTACTTC.

There are many counts of this clonotype. This CDR3 is CSAREGRGRVTYGYTF. CDR3 sequence (DNA): TGCAGTGCTAGGGAGGGCAGGGGGCGCGTTACCTATGGCTACACCTTC. V is TRBV20-1 and J is TRBJ1-2; the match to TRBD1 covers 8 bases. The trim removed 3 bases at V and 4 bases at J, leaving 13 bases unmatched. The CDR3 consists of 16 residues. Per germline, CDR1 DFQATT and CDR2 SNEGSKA (reference sequence).